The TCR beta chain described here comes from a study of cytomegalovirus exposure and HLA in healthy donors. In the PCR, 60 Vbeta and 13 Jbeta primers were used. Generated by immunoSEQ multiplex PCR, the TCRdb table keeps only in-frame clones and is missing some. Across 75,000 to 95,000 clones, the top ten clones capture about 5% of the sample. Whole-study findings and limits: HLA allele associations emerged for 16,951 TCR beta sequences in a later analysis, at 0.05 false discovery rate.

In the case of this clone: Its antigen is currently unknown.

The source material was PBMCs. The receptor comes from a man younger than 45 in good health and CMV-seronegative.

CDR3 nucleotide sequence: TGTGCCAGCTCACCGGACAGGTCCACCTACGAGCAGTACTTC. Amino acid sequence: CASSPDRSTYEQYF. The V call is TRBV18, the J call TRBJ2-7; 7 nucleotides match TRBD1. V shed 3 bases, J shed 2 bases, and the junction held 4 bases outside the gene matches. This CDR3 comprises 14 residues. Germline values: CDR1 KGHSH, CDR2 LQKENI.